These T cell receptor beta chains were read from a single sample in a study of early T cells in non-severe SARS-CoV-2 infection. TCRdb used MiXCR to reprocess the 5' RACE reads, holding one entry per CDR3 protein. The data show under 70,000 distinct CDR3 sequences, with 5.6% seen just once and approximately 6.3% held by the top ten. Source material: whole blood. Receptors originate from an adult who was a healthcare worker with PCR-confirmed SARS-CoV-2 infection or an uninfected control (not recorded which). Both conserved end residues are part of each CDR3. Fields, in order: V gene, J gene, CDR3 protein.

v_call: TRBV10-3; j_call: TRBJ2-7; cdr3_aa: CAILPRLGSEQYF
v_call: TRBV7-2; j_call: TRBJ2-7; cdr3_aa: CASSLERAKNEQYF
v_call: TRBV12-3/TRBV12-4; j_call: TRBJ1-1; cdr3_aa: CASAHSGQGAEVFF
v_call: TRBV18; j_call: TRBJ1-5; cdr3_aa: CASSDGTGARNQPQHF
v_call: TRBV11-2; j_call: TRBJ1-5; cdr3_aa: CASSLDTGHGQPQHF
v_call: TRBV29-1; j_call: TRBJ1-1; cdr3_aa: CSAGTGVRDTEAFF
v_call: TRBV5-1; j_call: TRBJ1-1; cdr3_aa: CASSFQNTEAFF
v_call: TRBV4-3; j_call: TRBJ1-1; cdr3_aa: CASSQVPAQYNTEAFF
v_call: TRBV29-1; j_call: TRBJ2-7; cdr3_aa: CSVGLSRGNEQYF
v_call: TRBV5-1; j_call: TRBJ1-4; cdr3_aa: CASSPTGSTNEKLFF
v_call: TRBV9; j_call: TRBJ1-4; cdr3_aa: CASSPAPTEKLFF
v_call: TRBV2; j_call: TRBJ1-6; cdr3_aa: CASTLTKRVSPLHF
v_call: TRBV25-1; j_call: TRBJ2-4; cdr3_aa: CASAREPKNIQYF
v_call: TRBV5-4; j_call: TRBJ1-1; cdr3_aa: CASSLGRRGAEAFF
v_call: TRBV19; j_call: TRBJ2-7; cdr3_aa: CASSIASGSIYEQYF
v_call: TRBV6-5; j_call: TRBJ2-7; cdr3_aa: CASSYSNGGSSAYEQYF
v_call: TRBV5-1; j_call: TRBJ1-6; cdr3_aa: CASSFTPFRNSPLHF
v_call: TRBV7-2; j_call: TRBJ1-5; cdr3_aa: CASSLGPYSNQPQHF
v_call: TRBV6-5; j_call: TRBJ2-3; cdr3_aa: CASSYGTDPTDTQYF
v_call: TRBV12-3/TRBV12-4; j_call: TRBJ2-7; cdr3_aa: CASTSSTSSYEQYF
v_call: TRBV30; j_call: TRBJ2-3; cdr3_aa: CAWSVRGVGGALTDTQYF
v_call: TRBV5-1; j_call: TRBJ2-7; cdr3_aa: CASSYVAGVGEQYF
v_call: TRBV3-1; j_call: TRBJ1-1; cdr3_aa: CASRQAREAFF
v_call: TRBV29-1; j_call: TRBJ2-6; cdr3_aa: CSVLPTRANVLTF
v_call: TRBV18; j_call: TRBJ2-7; cdr3_aa: CASSPPRGTYEQYF
v_call: TRBV20-1; j_call: TRBJ1-1; cdr3_aa: CSARRLHAEAFF
v_call: TRBV6-2/TRBV6-3; j_call: TRBJ1-1; cdr3_aa: CASGDVTAEAFF
v_call: TRBV4-1; j_call: TRBJ2-7; cdr3_aa: CASSQGERYEQYF
v_call: TRBV12-3/TRBV12-4; j_call: TRBJ2-1; cdr3_aa: CASSFWTFGGSYNEQFF
v_call: TRBV12-3/TRBV12-4; j_call: TRBJ1-5; cdr3_aa: CASRTGTASNQPQHF
v_call: TRBV20-1; j_call: TRBJ1-6; cdr3_aa: CSAREGANRSPLHF
v_call: TRBV6-2/TRBV6-3; j_call: TRBJ2-1; cdr3_aa: CASKPPGLVAVGLSVGQFF
v_call: TRBV19; j_call: TRBJ2-2; cdr3_aa: CASSTASGRTGELFF
v_call: TRBV25-1; j_call: TRBJ1-1; cdr3_aa: CASSDQQGSTEAFF
v_call: TRBV6-5; j_call: TRBJ2-5; cdr3_aa: CASSSMTRREQETQYF
v_call: TRBV20-1; j_call: TRBJ1-2; cdr3_aa: CSASGTGYGYTF
v_call: TRBV6-1; j_call: TRBJ1-5; cdr3_aa: CASTEGASNQPQHF
v_call: TRBV27; j_call: TRBJ2-2; cdr3_aa: CASSFDRGTGELFF
v_call: TRBV4-1; j_call: TRBJ2-3; cdr3_aa: CASSQEGLGANTQYF
v_call: TRBV30; j_call: TRBJ1-1; cdr3_aa: CAWSGAAGAPTALLNTEAFF